This entry lists 26 T cell receptor beta chains sequenced from one sample in a study of T cells in narcolepsy. TCRdb's table, derived via immunoSEQ multiplex PCR, lists solely in-frame clones and lacks some. This table holds 25,000 to 35,000 clones, 78% found once. The sample taken for sequencing was CD45RA- memory CD4+ T cells from PBMCs. These receptors were obtained from a human donor with narcolepsy.

This clone was seen a few times. The rearrangement joins TRBV6-5 to TRBJ2-1; the match to TRBD1 covers 7 bases. With 0 bases clipped from V and 5 bases from J, the junction kept 1 base outside the gene matches. CDR3 length: 14 residues. CDR1 is MNHEY and CDR2 is SVGAGI in the germline V gene. This chain's CDR3 is CASSYSGGNNEQFF. CDR3 nucleotide sequence: TGTGCCAGCAGTTACTCAGGGGGCAACAATGAGCAGTTCTTC.

J is TRBJ1-4 and V is TRBV19, with D maybe TRBD1 (6 bases). This CDR3 spans 14 amino acids. V lost 4 bases and J lost 7, with 13 bases in between. From germline, CDR1 is LNHDA and CDR2 SQIVND (reference sequence). The DNA for the CDR3 is TGTGCCAGTAGTACAGACAGGTGGAGTGAAAAACTGTTTTTT. Amino acids: CASSTDRWSEKLFF.

The rearrangement joins TRBV6-5 to TRBJ1-6; 8 bases agree with TRBD1. After removal of 6 bases from V and 7 bases from J, the junction contained 2 bases not matched to a gene. The CDR3 is 13 residues long. Germline V lookup: CDR1 MNHEY, CDR2 SVGAGI. The CDR3 coding sequence is TGTGCCAGCAGGGGGGACAGGAATTCACCCCTCCACTTT. It translates to CASRGDRNSPLHF.

V gene TRBV6-1 combines with J gene TRBJ2-7; D unresolved. This CDR3 is 13 amino acids long. Trimming shortened V by 8 bases and J by 3 bases, and 14 bases separated the two germline ends. CDR1 and CDR2 from the germline V gene are MNHNS and SASEGT. DNA of the CDR3: TGTGCCAGCGGGGTGGAAGCCTACTACGAGCAGTACTTC. Translating it yields CASGVEAYYEQYF.

The chain links TRBV5-1 to TRBJ1-2; possible D gene TRBD1, 5 bases. Germline V CDR1 and CDR2: SGHRS, YFSETQ. V gave up 5 bases and J gave up 0 bases, with 14 bases separating them. This CDR3 has 15 residues. CDR3 bases: TGCGCCAGCAGACTAAGCGGGGCCACTAACTATGGCTACACCTTC. It specifies CASRLSGATNYGYTF.

The chain carries TRBV6-1 and TRBJ1-2, with 8 nucleotides matching TRBD1. V shed 6 bases and J 7 bases; nucleotides not matched to a gene: 13. Germline CDR1 is MNHNS and CDR2 is SASEGT. This CDR3 contains 15 residues. The CDR3 loop reads CASRIAGGALGGYTF. The CDR3 DNA is TGTGCCAGCAGGATAGCAGGGGGCGCTTTGGGTGGCTACACCTTC.

The chain has TRBV10-3 and TRBJ1-6; TRBD1 might be the D (5 bases). The germline V and J ends were trimmed by 3 bases and 6 bases, with 12 bases remaining between them. The CDR3 runs 15 residues. The germline CDR1 and CDR2 sequences are ENHRY and SYGVKD. The CDR3, as DNA: TGTGCCATCAGTGAAGTCCAGGGTGGTAATTCACCCCTCCACTTT. Its protein product is CAISEVQGGNSPLHF.

This clone was seen more than once but under ten times. The gene calls are TRBV5-8 and TRBJ1-1; D gene ambiguous. CDR1 and CDR2 (germline): SGHTS, YDEGEE. V dropped 6 bases and J dropped 0 bases, with 6 bases sitting between them. The CDR3 consists of 12 residues. The CDR3 coding sequence is TGTGCCAGCATAGCAATGAACACTGAAGCTTTCTTT. Translation: CASIAMNTEAFF. Together with reference TRBV5-8 and TRBJ1-1, the CDR3 gives the full variable domain: EAGVTQSPTHLIKTRGQQATLRCSPISGHTSVYWYQQALGLGLQFLLWYDEGEERNRGNFPPRFSGRQFPNYSSELNVNALELEDSALYLCASIAMNTEAFFGQGTRLTVV.

The V and J genes are TRBV6-6 and TRBJ1-3; D gene ambiguous. Germline CDR1 reads MNHNY; CDR2 reads SVGAGI (reference sequence). The length of the CDR3 is 15 residues. V dropped 0 bases and J dropped 4 bases, with 10 bases sitting between them. CDR3 sequence (DNA): TGTGCCAGCAGTTACTCCGAGGGAGGGGGAAACACCATATATTTT. It is translated as CASSYSEGGGNTIYF.

J is TRBJ1-2 and V is TRBV6-5; D is possibly TRBD1 (6 bases). This CDR3 comprises 12 residues. V was pared by 5 bases and J by 5 bases, with 9 bases between. Germline loops: CDR1 MNHEY, CDR2 SVGAGI. The CDR3: CASSVQGYGYTF. The CDR3 DNA follows: TGTGCCAGCAGTGTCCAGGGGTATGGCTACACCTTC.

This chain links TRBV4-1 with TRBJ1-5; D is uncertain. Germline V CDR1 and CDR2: MGHRA, YSYEKL. This CDR3 has 14 amino acids. V shed 1 base and J shed 3 bases, with 7 bases lying between them. The CDR3 DNA reads TGCGCCAGCAGCCAAGGGGGTATCAATCAGCCCCAGCATTTT. Amino acids: CASSQGGINQPQHF.

The V and J genes are TRBV11-3 and TRBJ2-2; D ambiguous. The CDR3 loop spans 14 amino acids. Per the germline V gene, CDR1 is SGHNT and CDR2 is YENEEA. The germline V and J ends were trimmed by 0 bases and 7 bases, with 9 bases remaining between them. The CDR3 region is CASSLDSTYGELFF. The CDR3 DNA reads as TGTGCCAGCAGCTTAGATAGCACGTACGGGGAGCTGTTTTTT.

As to this clone: Its ends do not fully match the called genes, so a read error is possible. This chain links TRBV6-1 with TRBJ1-2; 8 bases align to TRBD1. The germline V gene encodes CDR1 MNHNS and CDR2 SASEGT. This CDR3 contains 13 residues. The CDR3 sequence: CASSEGQGYGYTF. The DNA of the CDR3 is TGTGCCAGCAGCGAAGGACAGGGCTATGGCTACACCTTC.

CDR3 in amino acids: CASSRSRVGDGYTF. The CDR3 DNA reads as TGTGCCAGCAGCCGGAGCAGGGTTGGGGATGGCTACACCTTC. The V call is TRBV14, the J call TRBJ1-2; D is possibly TRBD1 (5 bases). The CDR3 length is 14 residues. Germline V gene data show CDR1 as SGHDN and CDR2 as FVKESK. Trimming pared 4 bases from V and 6 bases from J, leaving 15 bases between.

The chain recombines TRBV6-1 with TRBJ2-7, with TRBD1 matching over 9 bases. V was pared by 11 bases and J by 3 bases, with 2 bases of the junction left unmatched. CDR1 MNHNS and CDR2 SASEGT come from the germline V gene. This CDR3 contains 11 residues. The CDR3 is CAGGQGYEQYF. DNA for the CDR3: TGTGCCGGGGGACAGGGCTACGAGCAGTACTTC.

This chain uses TRBV4-1 with TRBJ2-1, with TRBD2 identical over 7 bases. Germline V lookup: CDR1 MGHRA, CDR2 YSYEKL. J lost 3 bases, V lost 11 bases, and 13 bases had no gene match. This CDR3 has 15 amino acids. This CDR3 reads CAAASGGGNYNEQFF. The CDR3 bases are TGCGCCGCAGCGAGTGGGGGGGGAAACTACAATGAGCAGTTCTTC.

This clone was detected a few times. This rearrangement joins TRBV4-1 to TRBJ2-5; D may match TRBD1 or TRBD2 (5 bases each). The CDR3 has 14 residues. V gave up 4 bases and J gave up 1 base, with 10 bases separating them. Germline-derived CDR1 and CDR2 are MGHRA and YSYEKL. The CDR3 region has the DNA TGCGCCAGCAGCCCCGGGACGGGCCAAGAGACCCAGTACTTC. Residues: CASSPGTGQETQYF.

This sequence joins TRBV5-1 and TRBJ1-5, with unresolved D. The V gene's germline CDR1 is SGHRS and CDR2 YFSETQ. The CDR3 has 14 residues. The V end was cut by 0 bases, the J end by 3 bases, with 7 bases between. CDR3 sequence reads: CASSLAGFNQPQHF. The CDR3 nucleotides are TGCGCCAGCAGCTTGGCCGGGTTCAATCAGCCCCAGCATTTT.

The chain links TRBV4-2 to TRBJ1-3; 9 nucleotides line up with TRBD1. With 4 bases clipped from V and 2 bases from J, the junction kept 15 bases outside the gene matches. The CDR3 covers 19 residues. Germline-derived CDR1 and CDR2 are LGHNA and YNFKEQ. CDR3 amino acids: CASSLLQGALLLTGNTIYF. The DNA for the CDR3 is TGTGCCAGCAGCCTGCTACAGGGGGCACTACTCTTAACTGGAAACACCATATATTTT.

V usage is TRBV7-7 and J usage is TRBJ2-5; D gene ambiguous. The germline V gene has CDR1 SSHAT and CDR2 FNYEAQ (reference sequence). The ends were cut back, 5 bases at V and 1 base at J, with 11 bases in the middle. The CDR3 consists of 14 residues. CDR3: CASSAWAGQETQYF. CDR3 coding DNA: TGTGCCAGCAGCGCTTGGGCTGGCCAAGAGACCCAGTACTTC.

This clone was counted a few times. The genes are TRBV5-4 and TRBJ1-3; 10 bases line up with TRBD1. The V and J ends lost 4 bases and 4 bases, in that order; junction bases with no gene match: 5. The germline V gene has CDR1 SGHNT and CDR2 YYREEE (reference sequence). The CDR3 is 15 residues long. The DNA of the CDR3 is TGTGCCAGCAGCATAGAGACAGGGGGCGGAAACACCATATATTTT. This translates into CASSIETGGGNTIYF.

This rearrangement joins TRBV19 to TRBJ1-1, with 10 bases fitting TRBD1. Germline CDR1 reads LNHDA; CDR2 reads SQIVND (reference sequence). Trimming at V came to 4 bases and at J to 4 bases, leaving 6 bases not matched to a gene. The CDR3 length is 15 residues. The CDR3 reads CASSKRTGGVTEAFF. The CDR3 DNA is TGTGCCAGTAGTAAACGGACAGGGGGTGTCACTGAAGCTTTCTTT.

The chain couples TRBV5-4 to TRBJ1-1; a weak D match, TRBD1 (5 bases). There are 19 residues in the CDR3. Germline CDR1 is SGHNT and CDR2 is YYREEE (reference sequence). Trimming removed 0 bases at V and 4 bases at J, with 25 bases between. CDR3 region: CASSLGGAGMLSFGTEAFF. The CDR3 DNA sequence: TGTGCCAGCAGCTTGGGTGGGGCAGGCATGCTATCTTTCGGCACTGAAGCTTTCTTT.

This clone was detected a few times. The chain carries TRBV7-9 and TRBJ2-7, with 9 bases fitting TRBD1. V gave up 2 bases and J gave up 0 bases; unmatched junction bases: 5. Germline V lookup: CDR1 SEHNR, CDR2 FQNEAQ (reference sequence). The CDR3 contains 16 residues. The CDR3 here is CASSLSGTGSSYEQYF. CDR3 nucleotide sequence: TGTGCCAGCAGCTTATCCGGGACAGGGAGCTCCTACGAGCAGTACTTC.

This clone was seen a handful of times. The chain couples TRBV4-2 to TRBJ2-7; possibly TRBD2 for D (5 bases). Germline V gene lookup returns CDR1 LGHNA and CDR2 YNFKEQ. The CDR3 sequence is 13 residues long. The V end was cut by 2 bases, the J end by 3 bases, with 8 bases between. CDR3 nucleotides: TGTGCCAGCAGCCAATTAGAGGGCTACGAGCAGTACTTC. The encoded protein is CASSQLEGYEQYF.

This rearrangement joins TRBV4-1 to TRBJ2-3; TRBD2 aligns across 10 bases. The CDR3 has 16 residues. The trim removed 5 bases at V and 0 bases at J, leaving 5 bases unmatched. Germline CDR1 reads MGHRA; CDR2 reads YSYEKL. CDR3 amino acids: CASSKRTSGSTDTQYF. The CDR3 DNA follows: TGCGCCAGCAGCAAACGGACTAGCGGTAGCACAGATACGCAGTATTTT.